The 3 T cell receptor beta chains presented below share a single source sample, sequenced in a study of cytomegalovirus exposure and HLA in healthy donors. Use of 60 Vbeta and 13 Jbeta primers characterized the PCR. The data were produced by immunoSEQ multiplex PCR, yet TCRdb's version contains in-frame clones alone and is incomplete. The data contain approximately 200,000 clones, roughly 80% of them singletons. Sequenced: PBMCs. The receptors were sampled from a man aged 40-49 years in good health and CMV-seronegative.

The rearrangement joins TRBV14 to TRBJ2-5; maybe TRBD1 (5 bases). Germline V gene sequence: CDR1 SGHDN, CDR2 FVKESK. The CDR3 length is 14 residues. The ends were cut back, 5 bases at V and 2 bases at J, with 12 bases in the middle. CDR3 protein: CASSSHDRQETQYF. The CDR3 DNA reads TGTGCCAGCAGCTCCCACGACAGACAAGAGACCCAGTACTTC.

The J gene is TRBJ2-3, the V gene TRBV6-1; 9 nucleotides align to TRBD2. The germline gives CDR1 MNHNS, CDR2 SASEGT. This CDR3 has 15 residues. Trimming took 4 bases from V and 9 from J; bases not matched to a gene: 11. CDR3 nucleotides: TGTGCCAGCAGTGGGTTAGCGGGGGCCCCAGGAACGCAGTATTTT. Its protein product is CASSGLAGAPGTQYF.

The V gene is TRBV4-1, the J gene TRBJ1-1; 7 bases line up with TRBD1. This CDR3 has 15 residues. The V and J ends lost 3 bases and 0 bases, in that order; junction bases with no gene match: 4. Germline V CDR1 and CDR2: MGHRA, YSYEKL. CDR3 coding DNA: TGCGCCAGCAGCCAGGGACAGCTCATGAACACTGAAGCTTTCTTT. As protein: CASSQGQLMNTEAFF.